A selection of T cell receptor beta chains follows, all from one sample in a study of early T cells in non-severe SARS-CoV-2 infection. TCRdb reanalysed the 5' RACE reads using MiXCR and keeps one entry per CDR3 protein. In the table there are approximately 80,000 distinct CDR3 sequences, about 10% of which are singletons. The source was whole blood, collected at baseline. These TCRs come from an adult who was a healthcare worker with PCR-confirmed SARS-CoV-2 infection or an uninfected control (not recorded which). Each CDR3 is given with its conserved first and last residue. A D gene is named only where the DNA matches it firmly. Rows give clone size only sometimes, using once, few, many, or a class for an expanded clone.

J	V	D	size	CDR3	DNA
TRBJ2-3	TRBV12-3/TRBV12-4	TRBD1	many	CASSPYRGASTDTQYF	TGTGCCAGCAGTCCCTACAGGGGGGCTAGCACAGATACGCAGTATTTT
TRBJ2-5	TRBV11-3	TRBD1	few	CASSTGTGGKQETQYF	TGTGCCAGCAGCACCGGGACAGGGGGGAAACAAGAGACCCAGTACTTC
TRBJ2-7	TRBV5-1	NA	few	CASSLGTHSDEQYF	TGCGCCAGCAGCTTGGGCACCCATTCTGACGAGCAGTACTTC
TRBJ1-5	TRBV7-9	NA	few	CASSLASASNQPQHF	TGTGCCAGCAGCTTAGCGTCGGCTAGCAATCAGCCCCAGCATTTT
TRBJ1-1	TRBV25-1	NA	many	CASRVDLNTEAFF	TGTGCCAGCAGGGTCGATCTGAACACTGAAGCTTTCTTT
TRBJ2-1	TRBV29-1	NA	NA	CSASIASYNEQFF	TGCAGCGCGTCTATCGCCTCCTACAATGAGCAGTTCTTC
TRBJ2-3	TRBV5-5	NA	few	CASSLGGPSDTQYF	TGTGCCAGCAGCTTGGGGGGGCCCTCAGATACGCAGTATTTT
TRBJ2-7	TRBV28	TRBD1	many	CASGTGGPYEQYF	TGTGCCAGCGGGACAGGGGGTCCCTACGAGCAGTACTTC
TRBJ1-2	TRBV7-9	NA	few	CASSPRDASVAGYTF	TGTGCCAGCAGCCCCCGGGACGCAAGTGTCGCTGGCTACACCTTC
TRBJ1-1	TRBV5-4	NA	few	CASSQGRGDTEAFF	TGTGCCAGCAGCCAAGGGAGAGGGGACACTGAAGCTTTCTTT
TRBJ2-1	TRBV5-1	TRBD2	few	CASSPGTTDLNEQFF	TGCGCCAGCAGCCCCGGGACTACTGACCTCAATGAGCAGTTCTTC
TRBJ1-1	TRBV18	NA	few	CASQDSRTEAFF	TGTGCCAGCCAGGACAGCCGCACTGAAGCTTTCTTT
TRBJ2-1	TRBV9	NA	NA	CASSVDLNEQFF	TGTGCCAGCAGCGTAGATCTCAATGAGCAGTTCTTC
TRBJ1-5	TRBV30	TRBD1	NA	CAWSIDRGNQPQHF	TGTGCCTGGAGTATAGACAGGGGCAATCAGCCCCAGCATTTT
TRBJ1-1	TRBV18	NA	many	CASSPLGQTKNTEAFF	TGTGCCAGCTCACCACTCGGACAGACTAAGAACACTGAAGCTTTCTTT
TRBJ2-1	TRBV29-1	NA	many	CSVNHGNEQFF	TGCAGCGTTAATCACGGCAATGAGCAGTTCTTC
TRBJ2-3	TRBV28	NA	many	CASSLGGRFTDTQYF	TGTGCCAGCAGTTTAGGGGGGAGATTCACAGATACGCAGTATTTT
TRBJ1-3	TRBV6-5	NA	once	CASSYSPGFSGNTIYF	TGTGCCAGCAGTTACTCACCAGGCTTCTCTGGAAACACCATATATTTT
TRBJ1-2	TRBV30	TRBD1	many	CAWSVLGTGVYGYTF	TGTGCCTGGAGTGTACTAGGGACAGGGGTCTATGGCTACACCTTC
TRBJ1-1	TRBV6-5	NA	NA	CASSYSWTEGMNTEAFF	TGTGCCAGCAGTTACTCGTGGACGGAGGGGATGAACACTGAAGCTTTCTTT
TRBJ2-7	TRBV11-2	NA	NA	CASSFSGGSGEQYF	TGTGCCAGCAGCTTTTCGGGGGGCTCAGGCGAGCAGTACTTC
TRBJ2-3	TRBV20-1	NA	NA	CSAIRADTQYF	TGCAGTGCTATCCGCGCAGATACGCAGTATTTT
TRBJ1-5	TRBV7-2	NA	many	CASSFRSNQPQHF	TGTGCCAGCAGCTTTCGTAGCAATCAGCCCCAGCATTTT
TRBJ2-3	TRBV7-2	NA	NA	CASSLRVAPDTQYF	TGTGCCAGCAGCTTAAGGGTAGCACCCGATACGCAGTATTTT
TRBJ1-1	TRBV3-1	TRBD1	NA	CASSRDRENTEAFF	TGTGCCAGCAGCCGGGACAGGGAGAACACTGAAGCTTTCTTT
TRBJ1-2	TRBV12-3/TRBV12-4	TRBD1	few	CASSHQGVGYTF	TGTGCCAGCAGTCACCAGGGGGTTGGCTACACCTTC
TRBJ2-5	TRBV6-5	NA	few	CASSYYRNLKTQYF	TGTGCCAGCAGTTACTACAGGAACCTGAAGACCCAGTACTTC
TRBJ2-7	TRBV6-2/TRBV6-3	TRBD1	NA	CASSAQGARSYEQYF	TGTGCCAGCAGTGCTCAGGGGGCGCGCTCCTACGAGCAGTACTTC
TRBJ2-3	TRBV20-1	TRBD2	NA	CSARASAGGPHTDTQYF	TGCAGTGCTAGAGCGTCGGCGGGGGGCCCCCACACAGATACGCAGTATTTT
TRBJ2-1	TRBV20-1	TRBD1	NA	CSASSPGQGSNEQFF	TGCAGTGCTAGTTCTCCGGGACAGGGGAGCAATGAGCAGTTCTTC
TRBJ1-1	TRBV21-1	NA	NA	CASSKAPPPGRNTEAFF	TGTGCCAGCAGCAAAGCCCCCCCTCCAGGGAGGAACACTGAAGCTTTCTTT
TRBJ2-1	TRBV5-6	NA	many	CASSLLQALHEQFF	TGTGCCAGCAGCTTGTTGCAGGCCCTTCATGAGCAGTTCTTC
TRBJ1-1	TRBV5-1	NA	NA	CASSPERVVDTEAFF	TGCGCCAGCAGCCCCGAGAGGGTCGTTGACACTGAAGCTTTCTTT
TRBJ2-5	TRBV12-3/TRBV12-4	TRBD2	few	CASSFTSGRETQYF	TGTGCCAGCAGTTTCACTAGCGGGAGAGAGACCCAGTACTTC
TRBJ1-1	TRBV7-9	NA	NA	CASSLVLGMGRNTEAFF	TGTGCCAGCAGCTTAGTATTAGGGATGGGGAGGAACACTGAAGCTTTCTTT
TRBJ1-2	TRBV6-6	NA	many	CASSYPDNYGYTF	TGTGCCAGCAGTTACCCCGACAACTATGGCTACACCTTC
TRBJ1-3	TRBV12-3/TRBV12-4	NA	few	CASSRPGNTIYF	TGTGCCAGCAGTCGACCTGGAAACACCATATATTTT
TRBJ2-3	TRBV6-1	TRBD2	few	CASRPTSGTDTQYF	TGTGCCAGCAGGCCAACTAGCGGGACAGATACGCAGTATTTT
TRBJ2-5	TRBV11-2	TRBD2	many	CASSLGVKSGGPSETQYF	TGTGCCAGCAGCTTAGGGGTGAAAAGCGGGGGGCCTTCGGAGACCCAGTACTTC
TRBJ1-1	TRBV7-8	NA	few	CASSLGAGAEAFF	TGTGCCAGCAGCTTGGGGGCCGGGGCTGAAGCTTTCTTT
TRBJ2-2	TRBV18	NA	NA	CASSPKDYTGELFF	TGTGCCAGCTCACCAAAAGACTACACCGGGGAGCTGTTTTTT
TRBJ1-4	TRBV27	NA	NA	CASGARQGGEKLFF	TGTGCCAGCGGGGCTCGGCAGGGTGGTGAAAAACTGTTTTTT
TRBJ2-5	TRBV28	NA	many	CASSAGTGIQETQYF	TGTGCCAGCAGCGCGGGAACAGGGATCCAAGAGACCCAGTACTTC
TRBJ2-7	TRBV5-1	TRBD1	few	CASSLSQGVYEQYF	TGCGCCAGCAGCTTGAGCCAGGGGGTCTACGAGCAGTACTTC